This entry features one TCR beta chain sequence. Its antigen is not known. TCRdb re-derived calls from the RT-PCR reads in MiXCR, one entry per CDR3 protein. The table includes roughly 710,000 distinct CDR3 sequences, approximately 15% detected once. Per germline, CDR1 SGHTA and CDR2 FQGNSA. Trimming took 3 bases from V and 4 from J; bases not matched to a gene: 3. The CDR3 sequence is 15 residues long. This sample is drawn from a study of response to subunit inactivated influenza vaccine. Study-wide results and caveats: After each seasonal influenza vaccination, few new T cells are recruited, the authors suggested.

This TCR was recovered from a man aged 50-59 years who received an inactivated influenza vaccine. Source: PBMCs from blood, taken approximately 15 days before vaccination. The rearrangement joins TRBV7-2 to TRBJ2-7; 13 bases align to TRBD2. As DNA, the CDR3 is TGTGCCAGCAGCTTTCCGGGACTAGCGGGGTACGAGCAGTACTTC. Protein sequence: CASSFPGLAGYEQYF. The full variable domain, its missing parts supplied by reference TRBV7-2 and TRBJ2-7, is GAGVSQSPSNKVTEKGKDVELRCDPISGHTALYWYRQSLGQGLEFLIYFQGNSAPDKSGLPSDRFSAERTGGSVSTLTIQRTQQEDSAVYLCASSFPGLAGYEQYFGPGTRLTVT.